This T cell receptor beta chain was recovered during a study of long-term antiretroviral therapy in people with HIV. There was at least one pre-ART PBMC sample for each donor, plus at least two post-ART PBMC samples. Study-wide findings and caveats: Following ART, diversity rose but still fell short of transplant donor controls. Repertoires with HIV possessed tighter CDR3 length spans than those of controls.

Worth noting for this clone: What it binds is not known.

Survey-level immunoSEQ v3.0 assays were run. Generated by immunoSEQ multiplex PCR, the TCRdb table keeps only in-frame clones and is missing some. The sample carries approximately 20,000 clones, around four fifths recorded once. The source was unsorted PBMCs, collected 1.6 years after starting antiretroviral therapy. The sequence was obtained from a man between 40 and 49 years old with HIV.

The CDR3 nucleotides read TGTGCCAGCAGCTTATTGGGGGTGGGGGGGTATCGCTATGGCTACACCTTC. It specifies CASSLLGVGGYRYGYTF. The V and J genes are TRBV11-2 and TRBJ1-2, with D perhaps matching TRBD1 (5 bases). Germline V gene data show CDR1 as SGHAT and CDR2 as FQNNGV. Trimming removed 2 bases from V and 4 bases from J, with 20 bases in between. The CDR3 is 17 amino acids. Based on the CDR3 plus reference TRBV11-2 and TRBJ1-2, the full variable domain is EAGVAQSPRYKIIEKRQSVAFWCNPISGHATLYWYQQILGQGPKLLIQFQNNGVVDDSQLPKDRFSAERLKGVDSTLKIQPAKLEDSAVYLCASSLLGVGGYRYGYTFGSGTRLTVV.